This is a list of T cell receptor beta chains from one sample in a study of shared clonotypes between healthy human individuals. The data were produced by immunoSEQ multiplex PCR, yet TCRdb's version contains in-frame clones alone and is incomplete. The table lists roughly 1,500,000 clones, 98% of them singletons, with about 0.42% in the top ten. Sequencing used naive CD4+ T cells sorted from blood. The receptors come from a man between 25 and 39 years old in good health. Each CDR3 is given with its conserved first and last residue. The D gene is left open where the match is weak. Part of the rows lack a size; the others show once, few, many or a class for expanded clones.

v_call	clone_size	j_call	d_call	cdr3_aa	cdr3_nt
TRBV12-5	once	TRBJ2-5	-	CASGGPGGETQYF	TGTGCTAGTGGCGGTCCCGGGGGAGAGACCCAGTACTTC
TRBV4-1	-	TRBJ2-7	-	CASSPDVSYEQYF	TGCGCCAGCAGCCCGGACGTCTCCTACGAGCAGTACTTC
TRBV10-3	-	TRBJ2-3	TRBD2	CAIKPGLAESTDTQYF	TGTGCCATCAAACCGGGACTAGCGGAAAGCACAGATACGCAGTATTTT
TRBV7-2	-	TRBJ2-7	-	CASSAGQGGEQYF	TGTGCCAGCAGCGCGGGCCAGGGGGGCGAGCAGTACTTC
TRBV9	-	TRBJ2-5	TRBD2	CASSALSGGETQYF	TGTGCCAGCAGCGCCTTGTCGGGAGGAGAGACCCAGTACTTC
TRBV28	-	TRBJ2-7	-	CASSSTREQYF	TGTGCCAGCAGTTCTACCCGCGAGCAGTACTTC
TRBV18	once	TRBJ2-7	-	CASSRLGTSFYEQYF	TGTGCCAGCTCACGACTAGGGACATCATTCTACGAGCAGTACTTC
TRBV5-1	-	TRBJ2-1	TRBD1	CASSPDRVSYNEQFF	TGCGCCAGCAGCCCCGACAGGGTGTCCTACAATGAGCAGTTCTTC
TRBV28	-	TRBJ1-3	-	CASGHWERENTIYF	TGTGCCAGCGGGCACTGGGAACGGGAAAACACCATATATTTT
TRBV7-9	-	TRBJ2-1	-	CASSLLNEQFF	TGTGCCAGCAGCCTTTTGAATGAGCAGTTCTTC
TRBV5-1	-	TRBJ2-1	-	CASSLGGNALEQFF	TGCGCCAGCAGCTTGGGTGGGAACGCCCTAGAGCAGTTCTTC
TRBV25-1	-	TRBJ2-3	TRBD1	CASSRDSRTDTQYF	TGTGCCAGCAGCCGGGACAGTCGCACAGATACGCAGTATTTT
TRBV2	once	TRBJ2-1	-	CASTGYNEQFF	TGTGCCAGCACGGGCTACAATGAGCAGTTCTTC
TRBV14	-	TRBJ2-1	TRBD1	CASSPHPGQGTYNEQFF	TGTGCCAGCAGCCCGCACCCGGGACAGGGAACATACAATGAGCAGTTCTTC
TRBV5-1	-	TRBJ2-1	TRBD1	CASSLAGTGGNEQFF	TGCGCCAGCAGCTTGGCCGGGACAGGGGGCAATGAGCAGTTCTTC
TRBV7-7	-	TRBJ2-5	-	CASSLLLQGPRETQYF	TGTGCCAGCAGCTTACTCCTCCAGGGGCCTCGGGAGACCCAGTACTTC
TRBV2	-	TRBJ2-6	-	CASRRESGANVLTF	TGTGCCAGCAGGAGGGAGTCTGGGGCCAACGTCCTGACTTTC
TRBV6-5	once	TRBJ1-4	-	CASSYGGVGEKLFF	TGTGCCAGCAGTTACGGTGGGGTCGGGGAAAAACTGTTTTTT
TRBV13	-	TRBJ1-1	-	CASSLRGQQNTEAFF	TGTGCCAGCAGCCTACGGGGGCAGCAGAACACTGAAGCTTTCTTT
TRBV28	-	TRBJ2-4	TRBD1	CASTWTGTNIQYF	TGTGCCAGCACCTGGACAGGGACGAACATTCAGTACTTC